This T cell receptor (beta chain) was observed in a study of PD-1 blockade in classical Hodgkin lymphoma. Noted time point: cycle 4 day 1 (C4D1), after around six weeks of nivolumab. Autologous stem cell transplantation was followed by relapse in every patient, and brentuximab vedotin exposure varied. Using magnetic negative selection, the CD4+ T cells were separated out of thawed PBMCs. For this clone: Its antigen is unidentified.

Findings of the study overall: Only CD4+ TCR diversity, not CD8+, had risen significantly by C4D1. Baseline diversity was lower in partial responders and progressors than complete responders. What drove the repertoire differences, possibly disease activity or prior therapy, has not been defined.

The repertoire was sequenced with immunoSEQ multiplex PCR; TCRdb's copy has only in-frame clones and lacks some. The table has roughly 29,000 clones, around 79% seen once. The receptor comes from a human donor with classical Hodgkin lymphoma. The sample here was CD4+ T cells from blood, taken before the fourth cycle of nivolumab.

In DNA form, the CDR3 reads TGTGCCTGGAGTGTAGGGCTCCTTCAGCCCCAGCATTTT. Its translation: CAWSVGLLQPQHF. The gene calls are TRBV30 and TRBJ1-5, with D unresolved. V was shortened by 0 bases and J by 6 bases, with 9 bases between the two germline ends. CDR3 size: 13 residues. Germline V gene sequence: CDR1 GTSNPN, CDR2 SVGIG (reference sequence).